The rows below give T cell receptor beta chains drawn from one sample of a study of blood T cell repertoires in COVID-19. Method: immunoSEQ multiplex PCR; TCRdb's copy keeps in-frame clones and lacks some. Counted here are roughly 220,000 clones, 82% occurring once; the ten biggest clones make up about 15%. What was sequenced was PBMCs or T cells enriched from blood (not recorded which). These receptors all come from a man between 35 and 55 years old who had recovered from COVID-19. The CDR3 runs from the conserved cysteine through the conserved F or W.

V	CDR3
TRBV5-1	CASSLVMGTGYGYTF
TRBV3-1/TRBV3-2	CASSQLATGELFF
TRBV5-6	CASSFSGGTGGFSPLHF
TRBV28	CASSFSGTEAFF
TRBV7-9	CASSQSTGVSNEQFF
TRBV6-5	CASRDSGAREQFF
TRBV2	CASSPGLAEETQYF
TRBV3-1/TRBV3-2	CASSQVGGTGELFF
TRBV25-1	CASSVRGAQPQHF
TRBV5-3	CARSLPGQGLHTDTQYF
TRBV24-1	CATSDISEADNEQFF
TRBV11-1	CASSLGLATTDTQYF
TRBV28	CASRASGRSEQFF
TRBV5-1	CASSLSPASNQPQHF
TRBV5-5	CASRDGTSSYEQYF
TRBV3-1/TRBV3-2	CASSPRGQEHQPQHF
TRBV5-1	CASSSGGTAEETQYF
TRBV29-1	CSTRSSGNTIYF
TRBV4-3	CASSQELATGGYTF
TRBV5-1	CASSPRTNTGELFF
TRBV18	CASSRGDRNYEQYF
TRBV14	CASRSTLNTEAFF
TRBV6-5	CASSYATSFSDEQFF
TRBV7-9	CASSLDRQAQHF
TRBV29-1	CSVDVGGVYNEQFF
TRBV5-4	CASKADHSYNEQFF
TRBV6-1	CASSEGKGLAGADTQYF
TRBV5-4	CASSLDGGRGTDTQYF
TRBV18	CASSPGLAAVSGELFF
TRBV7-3	CASSLLGGYKYF
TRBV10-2	CASSGPVMSGYTF